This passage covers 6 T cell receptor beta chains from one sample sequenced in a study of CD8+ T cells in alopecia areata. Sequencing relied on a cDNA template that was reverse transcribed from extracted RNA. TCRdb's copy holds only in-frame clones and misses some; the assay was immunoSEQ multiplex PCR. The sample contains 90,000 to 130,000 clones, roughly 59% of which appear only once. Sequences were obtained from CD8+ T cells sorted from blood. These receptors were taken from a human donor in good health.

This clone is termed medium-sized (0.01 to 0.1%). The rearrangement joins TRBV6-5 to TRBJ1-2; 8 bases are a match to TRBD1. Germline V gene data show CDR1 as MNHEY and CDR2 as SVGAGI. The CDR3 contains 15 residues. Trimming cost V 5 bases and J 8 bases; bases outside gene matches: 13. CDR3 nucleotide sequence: TGTGCCAGCAGTACCCGGACAGGGAGGGCGAGCGGCTACACCTTC. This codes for CASSTRTGRASGYTF.

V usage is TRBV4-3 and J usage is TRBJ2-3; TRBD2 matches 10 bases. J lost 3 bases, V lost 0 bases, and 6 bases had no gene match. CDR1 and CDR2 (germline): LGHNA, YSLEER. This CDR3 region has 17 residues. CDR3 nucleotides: TGCGCCAGCAGCCAAGATTACTCACTAGCGGGGACAGATACGCAGTATTTT. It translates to CASSQDYSLAGTDTQYF.

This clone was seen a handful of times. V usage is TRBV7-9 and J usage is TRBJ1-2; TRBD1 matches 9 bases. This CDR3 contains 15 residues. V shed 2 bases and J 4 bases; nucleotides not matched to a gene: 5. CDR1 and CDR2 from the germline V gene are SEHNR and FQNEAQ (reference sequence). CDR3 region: CASSLRTGETYGYTF. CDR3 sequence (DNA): TGTGCCAGCAGCTTAAGGACAGGGGAAACCTATGGCTACACCTTC.

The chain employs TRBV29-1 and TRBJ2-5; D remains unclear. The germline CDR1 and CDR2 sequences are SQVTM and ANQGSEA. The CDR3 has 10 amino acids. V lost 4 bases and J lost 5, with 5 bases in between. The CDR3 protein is CSVVRETQYF. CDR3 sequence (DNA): TGCAGCGTTGTTAGGGAGACCCAGTACTTC.

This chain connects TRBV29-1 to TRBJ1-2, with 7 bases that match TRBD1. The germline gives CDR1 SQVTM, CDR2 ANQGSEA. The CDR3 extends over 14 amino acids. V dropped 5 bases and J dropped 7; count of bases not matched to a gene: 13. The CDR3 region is CSVPRIDREGGYTF. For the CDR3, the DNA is TGCAGCGTTCCCAGAATTGACAGGGAGGGTGGCTACACCTTC.

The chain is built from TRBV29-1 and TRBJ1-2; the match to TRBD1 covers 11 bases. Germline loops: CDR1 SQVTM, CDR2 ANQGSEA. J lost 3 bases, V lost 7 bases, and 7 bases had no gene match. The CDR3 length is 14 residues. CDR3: CSGEGQGGDYGYTF. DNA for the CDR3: TGCAGCGGCGAGGGACAGGGGGGGGACTATGGCTACACCTTC.